Listed here are 23 T cell receptor beta chains from one sample, sequenced in a study of cytomegalovirus exposure and HLA in healthy donors. Amplification used 60 Vbeta primers and 13 Jbeta primers. The assay was immunoSEQ multiplex PCR, and TCRdb's table has in-frame clones only and misses some. The sample holds 100,000 to 150,000 clones, over 70% seen once. Source material: PBMCs. These receptors were collected from a man aged 35 to 55 in good health and CMV-seropositive.

This clone was detected once. The V call is TRBV18, the J call TRBJ2-5; the match to TRBD2 covers 13 bases. The CDR3 has 19 amino acids. Germline V lookup: CDR1 KGHSH, CDR2 LQKENI. The V and J ends lost 4 bases and 7 bases, in that order; junction bases with no gene match: 18. As DNA, the CDR3 is TGTGCCAGCTCACTCACGACTAGCGGGGGGACCAACTTCCAGGGGACCCAGTACTTC. Protein sequence: CASSLTTSGGTNFQGTQYF.

This chain links TRBV7-2 with TRBJ1-4; D unresolved. Germline CDR1 reads SGHTA; CDR2 reads FQGNSA. V was cut by 5 bases and J by 4 bases, with 11 bases left in between. The CDR3 totals 14 residues. The CDR3 protein is CASSPHPSNEKLFF. DNA for the CDR3: TGTGCCAGCAGCCCCCACCCGAGTAATGAAAAACTGTTTTTT.

The V call is TRBV2, the J call TRBJ1-5, with 7 positions matching TRBD1. The ends lost 6 bases at V and 0 bases at J; junction bases unmatched: 8. This CDR3 region has 16 residues. CDR1 SNHLY and CDR2 FYNNEI come from the germline V gene. CDR3 DNA sequence: TGTGCCAGCAGCTTGACAGGGTCTTATAGCAATCAGCCCCAGCATTTT. Protein: CASSLTGSYSNQPQHF.

This chain connects TRBV19 to TRBJ2-7; 7 bases agree with TRBD1. The trim removed 2 bases at V and 3 bases at J, leaving 4 bases unmatched. CDR1 and CDR2 (germline): LNHDA, SQIVND (reference sequence). The CDR3 totals 14 residues. CDR3 sequence (DNA): TGTGCCAGTAGTATAATTCCAGGGGGCTACGAGCAGTACTTC. Its translation is CASSIIPGGYEQYF.

V is TRBV4-2 and J is TRBJ2-3; TRBD2 matches 11 bases. CDR1 is LGHNA, CDR2 YNFKEQ, per germline. The CDR3 extends over 16 amino acids. The V and J ends lost 1 base and 1 base, in that order; junction bases with no gene match: 1. Here the CDR3 DNA reads TGTGCCAGCAGCCAAGGGGGACTAGCGGGCACAGATACGCAGTATTTT. Translated, it gives CASSQGGLAGTDTQYF.

The rearrangement joins TRBV29-1 to TRBJ2-3; TRBD1 matches 10 bases. V trimming: 4 bases; J trimming: 5 bases; junction bases outside the gene matches: 6. From germline, CDR1 is SQVTM and CDR2 ANQGSEA. CDR3 length: 14 residues. The CDR3 here is CSVGGTGEVDTQYF. The CDR3 nucleotides read TGCAGCGTTGGGGGGACAGGGGAGGTAGATACGCAGTATTTT.

The chain couples TRBV5-1 to TRBJ1-1; D not resolved. The CDR3 loop spans 9 amino acids. Germline V gene lookup returns CDR1 SGHRS and CDR2 YFSETQ. The CDR3 spells CAFRTEAFF. The CDR3 DNA follows: TGCGCTTTCCGCACTGAAGCTTTCTTT. Full variable domain (missing parts from reference TRBV5-1 and TRBJ1-1): KAGVTQTPRYLIKTRGQQVTLSCSPISGHRSVSWYQQTPGQGLQFLFEYFSETQRNKGNFPGRFSGRQFSNSRSEMNVSTLELGDSALYLCAFRTEAFFGQGTRLTVV.

The J gene is TRBJ1-2, the V gene TRBV6-5; TRBD1 aligns across 10 bases. The J segment lost 4 bases and the V segment lost 0 bases, leaving 5 bases of the junction unmatched. Germline V gene lookup returns CDR1 MNHEY and CDR2 SVGAGI. The CDR3 loop spans 16 amino acids. The DNA of the CDR3 is TGTGCCAGCAGTTACTCTGGGGACAGGGGAAGCTATGGCTACACCTTC. This translates into CASSYSGDRGSYGYTF.

The J gene is TRBJ2-1, the V gene TRBV11-2; no definite D call. Germline V gene data show CDR1 as SGHAT and CDR2 as FQNNGV. The CDR3 runs to 13 residues. V was shortened by 5 bases and J by 8 bases, with 13 bases between the two germline ends. CDR3 bases: TGTGCCAGCAGCCCAGGAATTAAGGATGAGCAGTTCTTC. Amino acids: CASSPGIKDEQFF.

The chain uses TRBV10-3 and TRBJ2-1, with TRBD2 matching 7 bases. J lost 5 bases, V lost 7 bases, and 11 bases had no gene match. This CDR3 contains 15 residues. The germline CDR1 and CDR2 sequences are ENHRY and SYGVKD. This chain's CDR3 is CAITPSAGRDNEQFF. CDR3 nucleotide sequence: TGTGCCATCACGCCGTCAGCGGGGCGTGACAATGAGCAGTTCTTC.

The chain carries TRBV5-6 and TRBJ2-7; maybe TRBD2 (6 bases). CDR3 size: 15 residues. Per germline, CDR1 SGHDT and CDR2 YYEEEE. The germline V and J ends were trimmed by 3 bases and 3 bases, with 16 bases remaining between them. The CDR3 coding sequence is TGTGCCAGCAGCTCCCAGGGAGGCCCCGACTACGAGCAGTACTTC. It encodes CASSSQGGPDYEQYF.

This clone appeared once. V usage is TRBV2 and J usage is TRBJ2-5; 9 bases agree with TRBD1. The DNA matches TRBJ2-7 better at its end, which makes the J call doubtful. CDR1 is SNHLY and CDR2 is FYNNEI in the germline V gene. The CDR3 totals 12 residues. The CDR3 region is CAGRDRAYEQYF. The CDR3 DNA reads as TGTGCCGGCCGGGACAGGGCCTACGAGCAGTACTTC.

Here the CDR3 DNA reads TGTGCCAGCAGCCCCGGGACAGGAACCTACGAGCAGTACTTC. It translates to CASSPGTGTYEQYF. The J gene is TRBJ2-7, the V gene TRBV11-3, with 8 positions matching TRBD1. The CDR3 is 14 residues long. Per the germline V gene, CDR1 is SGHNT and CDR2 is YENEEA. Trimming cost V 5 bases and J 2 bases; bases outside gene matches: 5.

The rearrangement uses TRBV18 and TRBJ1-2; 7 positions agree with TRBD1. The ends lost 3 bases at V and 0 bases at J; junction bases unmatched: 4. The CDR3 is made up of 15 amino acids. CDR1 and CDR2 from the germline V gene are KGHSH and LQKENI. DNA of the CDR3: TGTGCCAGCTCACCCCGGGACAGAGCTAACTATGGCTACACCTTC. It is translated as CASSPRDRANYGYTF.

This clone was found a few times. The gene calls are TRBV12-5 and TRBJ1-2, with TRBD1 matching over 7 bases. Germline CDR1 reads LGHNT; CDR2 reads FRNRAP. The CDR3 contains 13 residues. The V and J ends lost 7 bases and 2 bases, in that order; junction bases with no gene match: 4. The DNA for the CDR3 is TGTGCTAGTGCTACGGGACAGAACTATGGCTACACCTTC. Amino acids: CASATGQNYGYTF.

The rearrangement uses TRBV29-1 and TRBJ1-1; D is ambiguous. CDR1 and CDR2 from the germline V gene are SQVTM and ANQGSEA. Trimming cost V 7 bases and J 2 bases, with 14 bases left between them. The CDR3 has 13 amino acids. Here the CDR3 DNA reads TGCAGCGCGGTTTCTCCGCTAAACACTGAAGCTTTCTTT. Its protein is CSAVSPLNTEAFF.

The chain joins TRBV7-8 to TRBJ2-7, with TRBD2 matching 9 bases. CDR3 length: 20 residues. The germline V gene has CDR1 SGHVS and CDR2 FQNEAQ. J gave up 0 bases and V 2 bases, and 17 bases lay outside the gene matches. CDR3 sequence reads: CASSLRGVSGRIRDSYEQYF. The CDR3 nucleotides are TGTGCCAGCAGCTTAAGGGGGGTTAGCGGGAGAATTAGGGACTCCTACGAGCAGTACTTC.

The genes are TRBV27 and TRBJ2-3, with D tentatively TRBD1 (6 bases). V was cut by 4 bases and J by 6 bases, with 17 bases left in between. This CDR3 is 15 amino acids long. Germline lookup yields CDR1 MNHEY and CDR2 SMNVEV (reference sequence). CDR3 DNA sequence: TGTGCCAGCAGTTCAGACAGGTGGGCCGGGGATACGCAGTATTTT. Its protein product is CASSSDRWAGDTQYF.

This clone appeared a single time. This rearrangement joins TRBV5-1 to TRBJ2-3; 11 bases fit TRBD2. V dropped 1 base and J dropped 7; count of bases not matched to a gene: 5. CDR3 length: 15 residues. CDR1 SGHRS and CDR2 YFSETQ come from the germline V gene. The CDR3 DNA reads TGCGCCAGCAGCTTGACTAGCGGGGGTGCAAATACGCAGTATTTT. This encodes CASSLTSGGANTQYF.

The table lists this clone with a count of one. The CDR3 DNA reads as TGTGCCAGCAGTTGGACTAGCGGGGGCAATGAGCAGTTCTTC. Amino acid sequence: CASSWTSGGNEQFF. J is TRBJ2-1 and V is TRBV27, with 13 bases matching TRBD2. The germline V gene has CDR1 MNHEY and CDR2 SMNVEV (reference sequence). CDR3 length: 14 amino acids. After removal of 4 bases from V and 6 bases from J, the junction contained 0 bases not matched to a gene.

The J gene is TRBJ2-7, the V gene TRBV6-5; a weak D match, TRBD1 (5 bases). This CDR3 comprises 13 residues. The V gene's germline CDR1 is MNHEY and CDR2 SVGAGI. The V gene lost 7 bases and the J gene lost 0 bases, with 10 bases spanning the gap. CDR3 amino acids: CASMDTNSYEQYF. The CDR3 DNA sequence: TGTGCCAGCATGGACACGAACTCCTACGAGCAGTACTTC.

The J gene is TRBJ2-5, the V gene TRBV28; TRBD1 might be the D (6 bases). The CDR3 is made up of 15 amino acids. The germline gives CDR1 MDHEN, CDR2 SYDVKM. V was shortened by 6 bases and J by 1 base, with 15 bases between the two germline ends. The CDR3 DNA follows: TGTGCCAGCAGACTTAGGACAGTGCCCCAAGAGACCCAGTACTTC. Its protein is CASRLRTVPQETQYF.

The chain employs TRBV27 and TRBJ1-1; D uncertain. The CDR3 is 12 residues long. Trimming took 8 bases from V and 5 from J, leaving 12 bases between them. The V gene's germline CDR1 is MNHEY and CDR2 SMNVEV (reference sequence). CDR3 DNA sequence: TGTGCCAGCGGGCATCGGGGAACTGAAGCTTTCTTT. Amino acids: CASGHRGTEAFF.